One and the same sample provided the 32 T cell receptor beta chains below, sequenced in a study of blood T cell repertoires in COVID-19. Clones were read by immunoSEQ multiplex PCR, and TCRdb kept only the in-frame ones, dropping some. The table records approximately 200,000 clones, roughly 84% of them present only once. Specimen: peripheral blood. Receptors were obtained from a man aged 40-55 years with acute or convalescent COVID-19.

The chain combines TRBV5-4 with TRBJ2-2, with D perhaps TRBD2 (5 bases). Trimming shortened V by 3 bases and J by 7 bases, and 10 bases separated the two germline ends. The CDR3 is 13 amino acids. The germline CDR1 and CDR2 sequences are SGHNT and YYREEE (reference sequence). CDR3 nucleotide sequence: TGTGCCAGCAGCTCGGAGAGGGTCGGGGAGCTGTTTTTT. Residues: CASSSERVGELFF. The variable domain in full, completed from reference TRBV5-4 and TRBJ2-2, reads ETGVTQSPTHLIKTRGQQVTLRCSSQSGHNTVSWYQQALGQGPQFIFQYYREEENGRGNFPPRFSGLQFPNYSSELNVNALELDDSALYLCASSSERVGELFFGEGSRLTVL.

Comment on this clone: The junction differs from germline at one of its ends, possibly a read error. This chain uses TRBV6-6 with TRBJ1-2, with unresolved D. Germline V CDR1 and CDR2: MNHNY, SVGAGI (reference sequence). The CDR3 runs 12 residues. CDR3 amino acids: CASSYGREGSLF. CDR3 nucleotides: TGTGCCAGCAGTTATGGTCGGGAGGGATCGCTCTTC.

CDR3 sequence (DNA): TGTGCCAGCAGCTTTCTAAGAGGAACCGGGGAGCTGTTTTTT. Residues: CASSFLRGTGELFF. This chain joins TRBV11-3 and TRBJ2-2; no clear D. Trimming pared 3 bases from V and 5 bases from J, leaving 10 bases between. This CDR3 is built from 14 residues. From germline, CDR1 is SGHNT and CDR2 YENEEA.

DNA for the CDR3: TGTGCCAGTAGTTTTGGGGGGGAGCAGCAGTACTTC. The encoded protein is CASSFGGEQQYF. The V and J genes are TRBV19 and TRBJ2-7, with TRBD2 matching over 7 bases. The CDR3 consists of 12 residues. J lost 8 bases, V lost 5 bases, and 6 bases had no gene match. Germline CDR1 reads LNHDA; CDR2 reads SQIVND (reference sequence).

In this sample, this clone turned up a few times. J is TRBJ1-1 and V is TRBV5-1, with 7 bases matching TRBD1. Germline-derived CDR1 and CDR2 are SGHRS and YFSETQ. V shed 5 bases and J 5 bases; nucleotides not matched to a gene: 9. This CDR3 spans 14 amino acids. Here the CDR3 DNA reads TGCGCCAGCAGATCAGAGGGGGCCAAGACTGAAGCTTTCTTT. It yields the protein CASRSEGAKTEAFF. The full variable domain, rest sourced from reference TRBV5-1 and TRBJ1-1, is KAGVTQTPRYLIKTRGQQVTLSCSPISGHRSVSWYQQTPGQGLQFLFEYFSETQRNKGNFPGRFSGRQFSNSRSEMNVSTLELGDSALYLCASRSEGAKTEAFFGQGTRLTVV.

This chain links TRBV30 with TRBJ2-3; D is possibly TRBD2 (7 bases). CDR3 length: 15 amino acids. V was clipped by 0 bases and J by 5 bases, with 15 bases between them. Germline loops: CDR1 GTSNPN, CDR2 SVGIG (reference sequence). Here the CDR3 reads CAWSVLGGPEDTQYF. The CDR3 region has the DNA TGTGCCTGGAGTGTCCTCGGGGGGCCGGAAGATACGCAGTATTTT. Drawing the rest from reference TRBV30 and TRBJ2-3, the complete variable domain is SQTIHQWPATLVQPVGSPLSLECTVEGTSNPNLYWYRQAAGRGLQLLFYSVGIGQISSEVPQNLSASRPQDRQFILSSKKLLLSDSGFYLCAWSVLGGPEDTQYFGPGTRLTVL.

The chain joins TRBV2 to TRBJ1-5; 7 positions match TRBD1. CDR3 length equals 15 residues. V shed 2 bases and J 12 bases; nucleotides not matched to a gene: 13. Germline assignment: CDR1 SNHLY and CDR2 FYNNEI. The CDR3 DNA is TGTGCCAGCAGTGAAACAGGGGATTTGGCGGGTCTCCAGCATTTT. Amino acid sequence: CASSETGDLAGLQHF.

J is TRBJ1-1 and V is TRBV7-2; no firm D call. The germline CDR1 and CDR2 sequences are SGHTA and FQGNSA. CDR3 size: 14 residues. V was clipped by 7 bases and J by 0 bases, with 12 bases between them. The CDR3: CASTYGPVNTEAFF. CDR3 bases: TGTGCCAGCACCTATGGGCCAGTGAACACTGAAGCTTTCTTT.

The chain joins TRBV5-5 to TRBJ1-1, with TRBD1 matching over 12 bases. The CDR3 runs to 17 residues. V was clipped by 4 bases and J by 4 bases; unmatched bases: 11. Germline values: CDR1 SGHKS, CDR2 YYEKEE (reference sequence). CDR3 DNA: TGTGCCAGCAGCCGGGGACAGGGGGCGCTTGGGGCCACTGAAGCTTTCTTT. This gives the protein CASSRGQGALGATEAFF.

The gene calls are TRBV6-5 and TRBJ1-5, with D possibly matching TRBD1 (5 bases). V lost 7 bases and J 4 bases, leaving 14 bases between the germline ends. This CDR3 spans 14 amino acids. CDR1 is MNHEY, CDR2 SVGAGI, per germline. The CDR3 loop is CASKVQKGNQPQHF. The CDR3 nucleotides read TGTGCCAGCAAAGTACAAAAGGGGAATCAGCCCCAGCATTTT.

V is TRBV7-3 and J is TRBJ2-7; no clear D gene. The CDR3 length is 13 residues. The V and J ends lost 2 bases and 4 bases respectively, with 9 bases between them. CDR1 is SGHTA and CDR2 is FQGTGA in the germline V gene. CDR3 in DNA: TGTGCCAGCAGCTTAGGTGGAGTTTACGAGCAGTACTTC. This codes for CASSLGGVYEQYF.

The chain combines TRBV27 with TRBJ2-1; D perhaps matches TRBD1 (6 bases). Germline V CDR1 and CDR2: MNHEY, SMNVEV (reference sequence). The V end lost 2 bases, the J end lost 6 bases, and 14 bases lay between the germline ends. CDR3 length equals 15 residues. The CDR3 nucleotides read TGTGCCAGCAGTTTACTGGGGGCGCCTGTCAATGAGCAGTTCTTC. Its protein product is CASSLLGAPVNEQFF.

The CDR3 nucleotides are TGTGCCAGCAGTGAGCTAGGGGCCATGGCCTACGAGCAGTACTTC. It codes for CASSELGAMAYEQYF. The chain joins TRBV6-1 to TRBJ2-7; D is perhaps TRBD1 (5 bases). Between the trimmed V and J ends, which lost 3 bases and 2 bases, there was a span of 14 bases. CDR3 length: 15 residues. Germline lookup yields CDR1 MNHNS and CDR2 SASEGT.

The chain links TRBV6-5 to TRBJ1-6; D unclear. CDR3 length: 14 amino acids. With 0 bases removed from V and 14 bases from J, the gap between germline ends came to 14 bases. Germline V gene data show CDR1 as MNHEY and CDR2 as SVGAGI. CDR3 DNA sequence: TGTGCCAGCAGTTACTCGGCAGCGACTAAAACCCTCCACTTT. It codes for CASSYSAATKTLHF.

CDR3 sequence: CASSVDARGGTDTQYF. The CDR3 DNA sequence: TGTGCCAGCAGCGTAGACGCACGGGGGGGGACAGATACGCAGTATTTT. The chain recombines TRBV9 with TRBJ2-3; 8 nucleotides align to TRBD2. The J segment lost 3 bases and the V segment lost 0 bases, leaving 6 bases of the junction unmatched. This CDR3 contains 16 residues. Germline V gene sequence: CDR1 SGDLS, CDR2 YYNGEE.

This clone has a handful of counts. The V and J genes are TRBV18 and TRBJ1-2, with 9 nucleotides matching TRBD1. The CDR3 spans 16 residues. Per the germline V gene, CDR1 is KGHSH and CDR2 is LQKENI. V shed 0 bases, J shed 1 base, and the junction held 3 bases outside the gene matches. The CDR3 is CASSPPGQGFNYGYTF. The CDR3 DNA follows: TGTGCCAGCTCACCACCAGGACAGGGGTTTAACTATGGCTACACCTTC.

V usage is TRBV6-5 and J usage is TRBJ2-7; 8 bases fit TRBD2. J lost 5 bases, V lost 4 bases, and 13 bases had no gene match. CDR3 size: 16 residues. Germline V gene data show CDR1 as MNHEY and CDR2 as SVGAGI. CDR3 nucleotide sequence: TGTGCCAGCAGTTTCGTCCCCTTAGCGGGGATCAACGAGCAGTACTTC. Translated, it gives CASSFVPLAGINEQYF.

The J gene is TRBJ1-4, the V gene TRBV20-1; D is unclear. With 5 bases removed from V and 7 bases from J, the gap between germline ends came to 8 bases. Germline CDR1 DFQATT, CDR2 SNEGSKA (reference sequence). This CDR3 spans 11 amino acids. For the CDR3, the DNA is TGCAGTGCTGGCCGGGGTGAAAAACTGTTTTTT. The encoded protein is CSAGRGEKLFF.

The gene calls are TRBV27 and TRBJ2-3; possible D gene TRBD1, 6 bases. The length of the CDR3 is 16 residues. Germline loops: CDR1 MNHEY, CDR2 SMNVEV (reference sequence). V was pared by 8 bases and J by 5 bases, with 23 bases between. Here the CDR3 DNA reads TGTGCCAGCCTACCTAGGGACACGCTTAGCGTAGATACGCAGTATTTT. Residues: CASLPRDTLSVDTQYF.

The rearrangement joins TRBV4-2 to TRBJ1-1; D is ambiguous. This CDR3 is 15 amino acids long. Germline CDR1 reads LGHNA; CDR2 reads YNFKEQ. V dropped 1 base and J dropped 8 bases, with 17 bases sitting between them. The CDR3 sequence is CASSQGTGTNPEAFF. The CDR3 coding sequence is TGTGCCAGCAGCCAAGGGACTGGAACAAATCCCGAAGCTTTCTTT.

The gene calls are TRBV30 and TRBJ1-1, with D perhaps matching TRBD1 (5 bases). CDR1 is GTSNPN and CDR2 is SVGIG in the germline V gene (reference sequence). V dropped 3 bases and J dropped 0 bases, with 14 bases sitting between them. The CDR3 has 15 amino acids. The CDR3 region has the DNA TGTGCCTGGAGGCGCGCCGGGACTATGAACACTGAAGCTTTCTTT. Translated: CAWRRAGTMNTEAFF.

The V and J genes are TRBV3-1 (or the pseudogene TRBV3-2) and TRBJ1-5, with D perhaps TRBD1 (5 bases). CDR3 size: 13 residues. Germline V gives CDR1 LGHDT, CDR2 YNNKEL (reference sequence). The V end was cut by 4 bases, the J end by 3 bases, with 7 bases between. DNA of the CDR3: TGTGCCAGCAGCCTAGGGGACAATCAGCCCCAGCATTTT. It is translated as CASSLGDNQPQHF.

The chain employs TRBV28 and TRBJ1-5; maybe TRBD1 (5 bases). The V and J ends lost 11 bases and 5 bases respectively, with 13 bases between them. CDR3 length: 12 residues. The V gene's germline CDR1 is MDHEN and CDR2 SYDVKM. The CDR3 sequence is CASQAGDQPQHF. CDR3 sequence (DNA): TGTGCCTCGCAGGCGGGGGATCAGCCCCAGCATTTT.

The J gene is TRBJ1-4, the V gene TRBV5-4, with D perhaps matching TRBD1 (6 bases). Looked up from germline, CDR1 is SGHNT and CDR2 is YYREEE (reference sequence). The CDR3 runs 15 residues. V gave up 3 bases and J gave up 5 bases, with 14 bases separating them. This CDR3 is CASSWNREQNEKLFF. The CDR3, as DNA: TGTGCCAGCAGCTGGAACAGGGAGCAGAATGAAAAACTGTTTTTT.

The V and J genes are TRBV6-5 and TRBJ2-7; TRBD2 might be the D (5 bases). Deletions cut 6 bases from V and 6 bases from J, with 9 bases between. Germline lookup yields CDR1 MNHEY and CDR2 SVGAGI. The CDR3 is 11 residues long. For the CDR3, the DNA is TGTGCCAGCAGATCCGAGGGCGAGCAGTACTTC. Translation gives CASRSEGEQYF.

In this sample, this clone turned up once. V is TRBV2 and J is TRBJ1-3; 8 positions agree with TRBD1. The CDR3 contains 14 residues. Germline CDR1 reads SNHLY; CDR2 reads FYNNEI. V shed 10 bases, J shed 1 base, and the junction held 6 bases outside the gene matches. The CDR3 sequence: CATTGGFSGNTIYF. CDR3 nucleotides: TGTGCCACTACAGGGGGATTTTCTGGAAACACCATATATTTT.

This chain joins TRBV3-1 (or the pseudogene TRBV3-2) and TRBJ2-5; tentatively, D is TRBD1 (6 bases). Per the germline V gene, CDR1 is LGHDT and CDR2 is YNNKEL (reference sequence). The V gene lost 4 bases and the J gene lost 2 bases, with 14 bases spanning the gap. This CDR3 region has 15 residues. CDR3 sequence (DNA): TGTGCCAGCAGCCCGACAGGCTCAACTCAAGAGACCCAGTACTTC. It translates to CASSPTGSTQETQYF.

V usage is TRBV7-2 and J usage is TRBJ1-1; D gene uncertain. The CDR3 spans 15 residues. Germline CDR1 is SGHTA and CDR2 is FQGNSA. Trimming cost V 3 bases and J 3 bases, with 14 bases left between them. CDR3 sequence reads: CASSFWGGGHTEAFF. In nucleotides, the CDR3 is TGTGCCAGCAGCTTTTGGGGAGGCGGGCACACTGAAGCTTTCTTT.

This clone has at least ten counts. Here the CDR3 DNA reads TGTGCCAGCAGCTTAGACGGAGCCTTTGAAGCTTTCTTT. Translation: CASSLDGAFEAFF. The V call is TRBV7-9, the J call TRBJ1-1; D gene uncertain. The CDR3 runs 13 residues. Germline V gives CDR1 SEHNR, CDR2 FQNEAQ (reference sequence). The V and J ends lost 1 base and 7 bases respectively, with 10 bases between them. Supplemented by reference TRBV7-9 and TRBJ1-1, the full variable domain reads DTGVSQNPRHKITKRGQNVTFRCDPISEHNRLYWYRQTLGQGPEFLTYFQNEAQLEKSRLLSDRFSAERPKGSFSTLEIQRTEQGDSAMYLCASSLDGAFEAFFGQGTRLTVV.

This clone appeared once. The rearrangement uses TRBV6-5 and TRBJ2-7, with a possible D match to TRBD1 (5 bases). The V end lost 6 bases, the J end lost 0 bases, and 15 bases lay between the germline ends. The CDR3 sequence is 15 residues long. Germline CDR1 reads MNHEY; CDR2 reads SVGAGI. CDR3 coding DNA: TGTGCCAGCAGATCTCCGACAGACGGCTCCTACGAGCAGTACTTC. It translates to CASRSPTDGSYEQYF.

This chain links TRBV29-1 with TRBJ2-1; possibly TRBD2 for D (6 bases). The CDR3 is 17 residues long. CDR1 is SQVTM, CDR2 ANQGSEA, per germline. V lost 0 bases, J lost 4 bases, and 19 bases lay in between. The CDR3 nucleotides are TGCAGCGTTGAAGATATAAAAGCGGGTGGGGTGTACAATGAGCAGTTCTTC. It is translated as CSVEDIKAGGVYNEQFF.

This clone was seen a single time. J is TRBJ2-7 and V is TRBV3-1 (or the pseudogene TRBV3-2); D may be TRBD1 (6 bases). This CDR3 has 15 residues. The germline V and J ends were trimmed by 1 base and 0 bases, with 10 bases remaining between them. Per germline, CDR1 LGHDT and CDR2 YNNKEL (reference sequence). The CDR3: CASSQAPGVSYEQYF. Here the CDR3 DNA reads TGTGCCAGCAGCCAAGCACCAGGGGTCTCCTACGAGCAGTACTTC.